This entry concerns a single T cell receptor (beta chain). Its antigen remains unidentified. This sample was included in a study of CD8+ T cells in alopecia areata. Study conclusions and caveats: Lesional scalp displayed greater clonality than normal scalp, most notably in alopecia totalis/universalis.

Extraction and reverse transcription of RNA yielded cDNA as the sequencing template. Here immunoSEQ multiplex PCR was the method, and the copy in TCRdb shows in-frame clones only, minus some. The table records some 150,000 clones, roughly 64% of them present only once. This CDR3 region has 14 residues. The V gene's germline CDR1 is SGHDT and CDR2 YYEEEE. Trimming took 5 bases from V and 4 from J, leaving 16 bases between them. The material was CD4+ T cells sorted from blood, obtained at week 0. This TCR was recovered from a human donor with alopecia areata. The chain joins TRBV5-6 to TRBJ2-7; D possibly corresponds to TRBD2 (6 bases). The CDR3 DNA reads TGTGCCAGCAGTCGTCCGGGACTGATATACGAGCAGTACTTC. The encoded protein is CASSRPGLIYEQYF. Looking up the rest from reference TRBV5-6 and TRBJ2-7 gives the full variable domain: DAGVTQSPTHLIKTRGQQVTLRCSPKSGHDTVSWYQQALGQGPQFIFQYYEEEERQRGNFPDRFSGHQFPNYSSELNVNALLLGDSALYLCASSRPGLIYEQYFGPGTRLTVT.